This T cell receptor (beta chain) was recorded in a study of OX40 agonist ivuxolimab in advanced cancers. As for the study in general: Ivuxolimab was delivered to patients intravenously every 2 weeks at doses spanning 0.01 to 10 mg/kg.

Findings of the study overall: Clonal expansion was among the lowest in partial responders at 0.1-3.0 mg/kg, especially CD8+. Certain nonresponders additionally had low normalized T-cell clonal expansion.

This CDR3 has 14 residues. V gave up 10 bases and J gave up 9 bases; unmatched junction bases: 10. CDR1 SNHLY and CDR2 FYNNEI come from the germline V gene. TCRdb's table, derived via immunoSEQ multiplex PCR, lists solely in-frame clones and lacks some. The profile covers tens of thousands of clones, with more than 70% appearing a single time and about 15% taken by the ten largest. Remarks on this clone: Antigen: not known.

V usage is TRBV2 and J usage is TRBJ2-1; 12 bases fit TRBD2. This specimen consisted of CD4+ or CD8+ T cells sorted from blood, obtained in a trial of the OX40 agonist ivuxolimab. The receptor was derived from an adult with an advanced solid tumor such as melanoma, head and neck, liver or kidney cancer. The DNA for the CDR3 is TGTGCCATCCATGATGGGGGACTAGCGGGTGAGCAGTTCTTC. Amino acid sequence: CAIHDGGLAGEQFF.